Shown below are 21 T cell receptor beta chains from a single sample sequenced in a study of blood T cells in healthy people across ages. A second PCR, run for roughly 7 to 11 cycles, used a sample-barcoded 5' primer plus a J-beta primer mix. Each CDR3 protein gets one entry after TCRdb re-called the 5' RACE reads with MiXCR. The table shows roughly 500,000 distinct CDR3 sequences, with 27% occurring only once. Sequencing used blood. These receptor sequences come from an older woman in good health.

This rearrangement joins TRBV7-6 to TRBJ1-4; 10 bases align to TRBD1. V lost 2 bases to trimming and J lost 5 bases; unmatched junction nucleotides: 5. The V gene's germline CDR1 is SGHVS and CDR2 FNYEAQ. The CDR3 covers 16 residues. In DNA, the CDR3 is TGTGCCAGCAGCTTACTTGGGGACAGGGGAAATGAAAAACTGTTTTTT. Residues: CASSLLGDRGNEKLFF.

The chain combines TRBV12-3 or TRBV12-4 with TRBJ2-5; 7 bases fit TRBD1. The assigned J gene may be wrong: the sequence end matches TRBJ2-7 better. The CDR3 has 12 amino acids. The CDR3 sequence is CASREQGNEQYF. The CDR3 bases are TGTGCCAGCAGAGAACAGGGGAACGAGCAGTACTTC.

The CDR3 loop is CSAETGLAGEGDEQFF. The CDR3 region has the DNA TGCAGTGCCGAAACGGGACTAGCGGGGGAAGGGGATGAGCAGTTCTTC. V and J are TRBV20-1 and TRBJ2-5; 14 bases match TRBD2. Near its end, the DNA agrees better with TRBJ2-1, so the J call may be wrong. The germline gives CDR1 DFQATT, CDR2 SNEGSKA (reference sequence). This CDR3 region has 16 residues.

The J gene is TRBJ1-1, the V gene TRBV7-2, with D possibly matching TRBD1 (6 bases). CDR1 is SGHTA and CDR2 is FQGNSA in the germline V gene. The CDR3 totals 15 residues. Between the trimmed V and J ends, which lost 5 bases and 8 bases, there was a span of 21 bases. CDR3 DNA: TGTGCCAGCAGCCAATCGCGCGGTTGGGGGCGGGAAGCTTTCTTT. Encoded protein: CASSQSRGWGREAFF.

The chain joins TRBV9 to TRBJ2-3, with D tentatively TRBD2 (5 bases). CDR1 and CDR2 (germline): SGDLS, YYNGEE. Trimming took 0 bases from V and 5 from J, leaving 7 bases between them. The CDR3 has 13 residues. CDR3 sequence: CASSVGEGDTQYF. The CDR3 DNA reads TGTGCCAGCAGCGTAGGCGAGGGAGATACGCAGTATTTT.

The V call is TRBV12-3 or TRBV12-4, the J call TRBJ2-4; D is unresolved. This CDR3 spans 13 amino acids. V lost 3 bases to trimming and J lost 3 bases, with 6 bases between them. The CDR3 sequence is CASSFPIKNIQYF. The CDR3 nucleotides read TGTGCCAGCAGTTTCCCCATCAAAAACATTCAGTACTTC.

This chain links TRBV14 with TRBJ1-1, with D perhaps TRBD1 (6 bases). In germline, CDR1 is SGHDN, CDR2 FVKESK. Trimming pared 4 bases from V and 7 bases from J, leaving 22 bases between. This CDR3 comprises 16 residues. CDR3 amino acids: CASSRFRVTFRGEAFF. The DNA for the CDR3 is TGTGCCAGCAGCCGCTTCCGGGTCACCTTCAGGGGTGAAGCTTTCTTT.

This clonotype was picked up a small number of times. The chain recombines TRBV11-3 with TRBJ2-2; D might be TRBD2 (5 bases). The CDR3 sequence is 15 residues long. The ends were cut back, 3 bases at V and 6 bases at J, with 14 bases in the middle. Per germline, CDR1 SGHNT and CDR2 YENEEA. DNA of the CDR3: TGTGCCAGCAGCTTTCCCAGCCCCGGGGCCGGGGAGCTGTTTTTT. It yields the protein CASSFPSPGAGELFF. Based on the CDR3 plus reference TRBV11-3 and TRBJ2-2, the full variable domain is EAGVVQSPRYKIIEKKQPVAFWCNPISGHNTLYWYLQNLGQGPELLIRYENEEAVDDSQLPKDRFSAERLKGVDSTLKIQPAELGDSAVYLCASSFPSPGAGELFFGEGSRLTVL.

The chain employs TRBV20-1 and TRBJ2-5; the D is unclear. The CDR3 covers 11 residues. The germline CDR1 and CDR2 sequences are DFQATT and SNEGSKA (reference sequence). V lost 8 bases and J 1 base, leaving 8 bases between the germline ends. CDR3 region: CSLLGQETQYF. As DNA, the CDR3 is TGCAGTTTGCTAGGCCAAGAGACCCAGTACTTC.

The V call is TRBV12-3 or TRBV12-4, the J call TRBJ2-3, with 7 bases aligning to TRBD2. The CDR3 is 14 amino acids. Losses at the gene ends were 4 bases for V and 13 bases for J; bases not matched to a gene: 14. The CDR3 loop reads CASSSLGDYLREYF. DNA for the CDR3: TGTGCCAGCAGTTCGTTGGGGGACTACCTTCGCGAGTATTTT.

This clonotype was seen a few times. The rearrangement uses TRBV7-3 and TRBJ2-5; the D gene is possibly TRBD1 (6 bases). The CDR3 has 15 amino acids. Trimming stripped 3 bases from V and 0 bases from J, with 11 bases between. CDR1 and CDR2 (germline): SGHTA, FQGTGA. CDR3 amino acids: CASSLGATYQETQYF. DNA for the CDR3: TGTGCCAGCAGCTTGGGGGCAACGTACCAAGAGACCCAGTACTTC.

This clonotype was recorded a few times. The rearrangement uses TRBV7-9 and TRBJ2-3; TRBD2 aligns across 7 bases. The CDR3 totals 14 residues. J was trimmed by 0 bases and V by 5 bases; bases with no gene match: 2. Germline CDR1 SEHNR, CDR2 FQNEAQ (reference sequence). The CDR3 DNA is TGTGCCAGCAGCGCGACTAGCAGCACAGATACGCAGTATTTT. Translation gives CASSATSSTDTQYF.

This clonotype was picked up a small number of times. The gene calls are TRBV27 and TRBJ1-2; TRBD1 agrees at 9 bases. V dropped 6 bases and J dropped 2; count of bases not matched to a gene: 7. Germline V gives CDR1 MNHEY, CDR2 SMNVEV (reference sequence). This CDR3 is 15 amino acids long. The CDR3 DNA sequence: TGTGCCAGCAGGCGGGGCGGGACAGGGAACTATGGCTACACCTTC. As protein: CASRRGGTGNYGYTF.

A remark on this clonotype: One junction end does not reproduce the germline sequence, and a read error may be involved. The chain links TRBV2 to TRBJ2-5; TRBD1 or TRBD2 may be the D gene (5 bases each). The CDR3 spans 13 residues. Germline assignment: CDR1 SNHLY and CDR2 FYNNEI. The CDR3 coding sequence is TGTGCCAGCACATCCCCGAGGGTATCGGCAGGGTTCTTC. Its translation: CASTSPRVSAGFF.

This clonotype was observed once. The J gene is TRBJ2-5, the V gene TRBV5-1; weak D call: TRBD2 (5 bases). The CDR3 spans 14 residues. Germline assignment: CDR1 SGHRS and CDR2 YFSETQ. Trimming took 3 bases from V and 0 from J, leaving 9 bases between them. The CDR3, as DNA: TGCGCCAGCAGCTACGACGGGGACCAAGAGACCCAGTACTTC. It yields the protein CASSYDGDQETQYF.

This chain connects TRBV2 to TRBJ2-1; 7 bases are shared with TRBD2. The closer fit of TRBJ2-5 to the DNA end suggests the J call may be wrong. The CDR3 has 16 amino acids. Germline V gene sequence: CDR1 SNHLY, CDR2 FYNNEI. The CDR3 nucleotides read TGTGCCAGCAGTGACCTTACACCTAGCGGCCAAGAGACCCAGTACTTC. This sequence encodes CASSDLTPSGQETQYF.

The rearrangement links TRBV7-9 to TRBJ2-5; unclear D gene. This CDR3 region has 12 residues. Germline V gives CDR1 SEHNR, CDR2 FQNEAQ (reference sequence). Trimming left V 5 bases short and J 9 bases short, with 13 bases between. The CDR3: CASSLILESQYF. DNA for the CDR3: TGTGCCAGCAGCCTCATCCTGGAGTCCCAGTACTTC. Variable domain in full (rest from reference TRBV7-9 and TRBJ2-5): DTGVSQNPRHKITKRGQNVTFRCDPISEHNRLYWYRQTLGQGPEFLTYFQNEAQLEKSRLLSDRFSAERPKGSFSTLEIQRTEQGDSAMYLCASSLILESQYFGPGTRLLVL.

This clonotype was observed a handful of times. The junction departs from the called germline gene at one end, perhaps through a read error. CDR3 residues: CASSFVSGGTTRDAQYF. The CDR3 nucleotides are TGTGCCAGCAGCTTCGTTAGCGGGGGGACCACCCGAGATGCGCAGTATTTT. The V gene is TRBV7-2, the J gene TRBJ2-3; 10 bases agree with TRBD2. The CDR3 has 17 residues. Germline V gene sequence: CDR1 SGHTA, CDR2 FQGNSA.

CDR3 sequence reads: CASSTTAGTQYTGELFF. The CDR3, as DNA: TGTGCCAGCAGCACTACGGCGGGGACCCAATACACCGGGGAGCTGTTTTTT. J is TRBJ2-2 and V is TRBV7-9, with D possibly matching TRBD2 (6 bases). Germline CDR1 reads SEHNR; CDR2 reads FQNEAQ (reference sequence). The CDR3 has 17 residues. V lost 5 bases to trimming and J lost 3 bases, with 19 bases between them.

J is TRBJ2-4 and V is TRBV5-1, with TRBD1 as a possible D gene (5 bases). Trimming took 0 bases from V and 8 from J, leaving 12 bases between them. The CDR3 runs to 14 residues. Per germline, CDR1 SGHRS and CDR2 YFSETQ. CDR3 amino acids: CASSLVPGNDIQYF. The CDR3 DNA reads TGCGCCAGCAGCTTGGTCCCAGGGAATGACATTCAGTACTTC.

In this sample, this clonotype turned up a few times. The chain employs TRBV12-3 or TRBV12-4 and TRBJ1-2; no clear D. This CDR3 has 14 residues. The ends were cut back, 1 base at V and 5 bases at J, with 11 bases in the middle. The CDR3 sequence: CASSLGGTEYGYTF. The CDR3 DNA is TGTGCCAGCAGTTTAGGGGGAACGGAGTATGGCTACACCTTC.